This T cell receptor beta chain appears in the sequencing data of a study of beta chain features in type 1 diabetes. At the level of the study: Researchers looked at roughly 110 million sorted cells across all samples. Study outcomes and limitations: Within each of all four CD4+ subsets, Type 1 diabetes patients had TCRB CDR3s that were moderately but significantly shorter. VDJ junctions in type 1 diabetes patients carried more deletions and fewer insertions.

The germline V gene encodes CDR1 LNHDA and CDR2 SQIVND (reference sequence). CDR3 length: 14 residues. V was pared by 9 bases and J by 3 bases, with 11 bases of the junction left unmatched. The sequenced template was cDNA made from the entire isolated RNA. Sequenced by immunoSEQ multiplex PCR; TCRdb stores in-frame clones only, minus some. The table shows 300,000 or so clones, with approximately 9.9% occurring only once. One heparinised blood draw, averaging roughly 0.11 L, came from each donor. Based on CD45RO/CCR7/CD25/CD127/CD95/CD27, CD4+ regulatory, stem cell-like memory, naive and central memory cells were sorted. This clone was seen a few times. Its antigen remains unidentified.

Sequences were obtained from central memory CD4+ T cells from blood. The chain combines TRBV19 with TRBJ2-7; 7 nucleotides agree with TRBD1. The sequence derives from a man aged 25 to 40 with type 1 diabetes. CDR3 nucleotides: TGTGCCAGCGGAGTAGGGGGCGTGGGCTACGAGCAGTACTTC. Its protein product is CASGVGGVGYEQYF.